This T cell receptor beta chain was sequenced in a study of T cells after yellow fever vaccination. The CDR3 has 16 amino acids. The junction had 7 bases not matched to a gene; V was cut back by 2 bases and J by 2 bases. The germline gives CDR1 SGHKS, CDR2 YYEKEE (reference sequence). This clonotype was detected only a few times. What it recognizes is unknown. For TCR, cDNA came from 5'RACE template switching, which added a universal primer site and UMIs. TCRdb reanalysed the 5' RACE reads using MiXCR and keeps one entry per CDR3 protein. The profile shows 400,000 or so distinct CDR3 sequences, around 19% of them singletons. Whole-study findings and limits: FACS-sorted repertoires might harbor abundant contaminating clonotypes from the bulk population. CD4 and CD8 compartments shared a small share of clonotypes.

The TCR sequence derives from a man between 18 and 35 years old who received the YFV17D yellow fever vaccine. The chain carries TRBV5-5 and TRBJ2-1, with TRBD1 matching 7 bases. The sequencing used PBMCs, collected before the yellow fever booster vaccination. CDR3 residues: CASSLRQGLAYNEQFF. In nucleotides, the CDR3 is TGTGCCAGCAGCTTACGACAGGGATTGGCCTACAATGAGCAGTTCTTC.